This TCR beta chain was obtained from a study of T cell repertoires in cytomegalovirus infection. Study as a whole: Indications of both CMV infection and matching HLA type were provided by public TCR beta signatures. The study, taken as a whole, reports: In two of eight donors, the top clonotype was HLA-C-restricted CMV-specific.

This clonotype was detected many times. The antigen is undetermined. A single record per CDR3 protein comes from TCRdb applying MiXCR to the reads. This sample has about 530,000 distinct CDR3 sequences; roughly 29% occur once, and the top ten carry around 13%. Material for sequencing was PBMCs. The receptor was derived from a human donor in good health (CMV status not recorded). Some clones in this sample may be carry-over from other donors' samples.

The CDR3 reads CASSRGTDPPFLHF. In DNA form, the CDR3 reads TGTGCCAGCAGTAGGGGAACCGATCCCCCGTTTTTGCATTTT. This rearrangement joins TRBV6-2 or TRBV6-3 to TRBJ1-5, with D possibly being TRBD1 (5 bases). Germline V CDR1 and CDR2: MNHEY, SVGEGT. The CDR3 is 14 residues long. V shed 5 bases and J shed 15 bases, with 23 bases lying between them.